This TCR beta chain was sequenced during a study of human versus mouse CDR3 diversity and MHC coevolution. Germline V CDR1 and CDR2: LNHNV, YYDKDF (reference sequence). This CDR3 is built from 17 residues. J gave up 2 bases and V 5 bases, and 13 bases lay outside the gene matches. As to this clone: What it binds is unknown.

The study, taken as a whole, reports: Compared with mice, human CDR3s carried more deletions and insertions on average.

Data came from immunoSEQ multiplex PCR; TCRdb stores just in-frame clones and leaves some out. The sample yields tens of thousands of clones, around 94% seen once. The rearrangement joins TRBV15 to TRBJ2-7, with 9 bases matching TRBD1. Sequencing used naive CD4+ T cells from blood. Noted subset: CD45RO-negative CD62L-positive naive CD4 T cells. This receptor was taken from a person between 60 and 70 years old in good health. The CDR3 nucleotides are TGTGCCACCAGCCCGTCCCGGGGAGGACAGGGGACCTACGAGCAGTACTTC. It translates to CATSPSRGGQGTYEQYF.